These 31 T cell receptor beta chains were all obtained from the same sample, sequenced in a study of cytomegalovirus exposure and HLA in healthy donors (dated by TCRdb to 2017 to 2019). The receptor library was made with the immunoSEQ multiplex PCR assay. The multiplex PCR relied on a mix of 60 forward primers for TCR Vbeta segments and 13 reverse primers for TCR Jbeta segments. TCRdb took this table from immuneACCESS and kept in-frame rearrangements with V and J called. Such tables lack part of the clones; where checked against another copy, unresolved V genes explain under half of the gap, and the rest is unexplained. Recorded for this sample are some 150,000 clones; roughly 72% of them occurred a single time. The ten largest clonotypes hold about 1.9% of the sample. Input material: PBMCs. Source of these receptors: a woman in her 30s in good health and CMV-seropositive.

The chain recombines TRBV7-6 with TRBJ2-5, with D uncertain. This CDR3 has 14 amino acids. Germline V CDR1 and CDR2: SGHVS, FNYEAQ. Deletions cut 0 bases from V and 5 bases from J, with 10 bases between. CDR3: CASSLAVPGETQYF. The CDR3 DNA sequence: TGTGCCAGCAGCTTAGCTGTCCCCGGGGAGACCCAGTACTTC.

This clone occurred a few times. The chain recombines TRBV27 with TRBJ2-7; D call uncertain. This CDR3 spans 15 amino acids. CDR1 MNHEY and CDR2 SMNVEV come from the germline V gene (reference sequence). The V end lost 5 bases, the J end lost 6 bases, and 20 bases lay between the germline ends. DNA of the CDR3: TGTGCCAGCAGTCCGGAGTGGGTCGTGGGTGCCGAGCAGTACTTC. This codes for CASSPEWVVGAEQYF.

The chain employs TRBV19 and TRBJ1-5, with 7 bases fitting TRBD1. The trim removed 3 bases at V and 2 bases at J, leaving 1 base unmatched. Germline V gene lookup returns CDR1 LNHDA and CDR2 SQIVND (reference sequence). The CDR3 consists of 14 residues. Written as DNA, the CDR3 is TGTGCCAGTAGTATCACAGGGGGCAATCAGCCCCAGCATTTT. It yields the protein CASSITGGNQPQHF.

V is TRBV7-2 and J is TRBJ1-2; TRBD1 agrees at 10 bases. Germline CDR1 SGHTA, CDR2 FQGNSA. The CDR3 has 17 residues. After removal of 2 bases from V and 8 bases from J, the junction contained 14 bases not matched to a gene. Written as DNA, the CDR3 is TGTGCCAGCAGCTTATATAATCCCGGGACAGGGGCCCACGGCTACACCTTC. Its protein is CASSLYNPGTGAHGYTF.

The chain combines TRBV6-5 with TRBJ2-5, with a weak D call TRBD2 (5 bases). The CDR3 extends over 15 amino acids. The V and J ends lost 6 bases and 4 bases respectively, with 18 bases between them. CDR1 MNHEY and CDR2 SVGAGI come from the germline V gene. The CDR3, as DNA: TGTGCCAGCAGCCCCCTCGGCCGGGGAGCAGAGACCCAGTACTTC. Translation gives CASSPLGRGAETQYF.

This clone appeared a single time. The chain carries TRBV5-1 and TRBJ1-1; the D gene is possibly TRBD1 (6 bases). The CDR3 has 14 residues. Trimming took 5 bases from V and 1 from J, leaving 12 bases between them. Germline V gene lookup returns CDR1 SGHRS and CDR2 YFSETQ. As DNA, the CDR3 is TGCGCCAGCAGGCAGGGGTCAGGGAACACTGAAGCTTTCTTT. Translating gives CASRQGSGNTEAFF.

The chain employs TRBV29-1 and TRBJ2-1; 8 bases match TRBD1. V dropped 4 bases and J dropped 7; count of bases not matched to a gene: 3. The CDR3 runs to 12 residues. CDR1 SQVTM and CDR2 ANQGSEA come from the germline V gene. As DNA, the CDR3 is TGCAGCGTTGCAGGGGGCTCAAATGAGCAGTTCTTC. Protein sequence: CSVAGGSNEQFF.

V usage is TRBV5-7 and J usage is TRBJ1-2, with D perhaps TRBD1 (5 bases). TRBV5-7 is designated an ORF whose function remains uncertain. The germline V and J ends were trimmed by 4 bases and 3 bases, with 16 bases remaining between them. The CDR3 consists of 15 residues. CDR3 loop: CASSHFPRGDYGYTF. As DNA, the CDR3 is TGTGCCAGCAGCCATTTTCCCCGGGGGGACTATGGCTACACCTTC.

The chain carries TRBV25-1 and TRBJ1-1, with D possibly TRBD1 on 6 matching bases. CDR3 size: 18 residues. V lost 1 base and J lost 3, with 21 bases in between. The germline gives CDR1 MGHDK, CDR2 SYGVNS. Here the CDR3 DNA reads TGTGCCAGCAGTGAATTGGGGGCAGGGGAGAGATTGGACACTGAAGCTTTCTTT. It codes for CASSELGAGERLDTEAFF.

This clone was detected a few times. The J gene is TRBJ2-1, the V gene TRBV30, with D tentatively TRBD2 (6 bases). V was cut by 4 bases and J by 12 bases, with 16 bases left in between. Per the germline V gene, CDR1 is GTSNPN and CDR2 is SVGIG (reference sequence). The CDR3 has 12 amino acids. The CDR3 DNA reads as TGTGCCTGGACCTTGTCTAGCGTCGGGCAGTTCTTC. This gives the protein CAWTLSSVGQFF.

This clone turned up a few times. V usage is TRBV30 and J usage is TRBJ1-2; D is unresolved. Germline V gene sequence: CDR1 GTSNPN, CDR2 SVGIG (reference sequence). The CDR3 runs 11 residues. V lost 5 bases, J lost 1 base, and 5 bases lay in between. This CDR3 is CAWQNNYGYTF. The DNA of the CDR3 is TGTGCCTGGCAGAATAACTATGGCTACACCTTC. The whole variable domain, remainder taken from reference TRBV30 and TRBJ1-2, is SQTIHQWPATLVQPVGSPLSLECTVEGTSNPNLYWYRQAAGRGLQLLFYSVGIGQISSEVPQNLSASRPQDRQFILSSKKLLLSDSGFYLCAWQNNYGYTFGSGTRLTVV.

The chain recombines TRBV6-6 with TRBJ1-2; no clear D gene. The V end was cut by 6 bases, the J end by 4 bases, with 18 bases between. Germline CDR1 is MNHNY and CDR2 is SVGAGI (reference sequence). The CDR3 totals 15 residues. This CDR3 reads CASSPSHGRSYGYTF. Written as DNA, the CDR3 is TGTGCCAGCAGCCCCAGTCATGGCCGGAGCTATGGCTACACCTTC.

The V call is TRBV7-9, the J call TRBJ2-7; D is ambiguous. V gave up 5 bases and J gave up 1 base, with 6 bases separating them. Per germline, CDR1 SEHNR and CDR2 FQNEAQ (reference sequence). The CDR3 spans 12 residues. Here the CDR3 DNA reads TGTGCCAGCAGCGGGCGTTCCTACGAGCAGTACTTC. Translation: CASSGRSYEQYF.

V is TRBV28 and J is TRBJ1-2, with D uncertain. The V and J ends lost 3 bases and 8 bases respectively, with 10 bases between them. The CDR3 is 12 amino acids. The V gene's germline CDR1 is MDHEN and CDR2 SYDVKM. The CDR3: CASSFPGSGYTF. Written as DNA, the CDR3 is TGTGCCAGCAGTTTTCCGGGGTCGGGCTACACCTTC.

This chain links TRBV28 with TRBJ1-1, with TRBD1 matching over 9 bases. CDR3 length: 14 residues. Germline assignment: CDR1 MDHEN and CDR2 SYDVKM. With 5 bases clipped from V and 8 bases from J, the junction kept 9 bases outside the gene matches. The CDR3 region is CASSPPGTGREAFF. The CDR3 DNA reads TGTGCCAGCAGTCCCCCCGGGACAGGGCGCGAAGCTTTCTTT.

This clone has only one observation. The chain joins TRBV5-4 to TRBJ1-6; 8 bases agree with TRBD1. There are 14 residues in the CDR3. Germline V gene sequence: CDR1 SGHNT, CDR2 YYREEE (reference sequence). Losses at the gene ends were 4 bases for V and 9 bases for J; bases not matched to a gene: 6. The DNA for the CDR3 is TGTGCCAGCAGCCAAAGACAGGGGCTTTCACCCCTCCACTTT. It is translated as CASSQRQGLSPLHF.

The V and J genes are TRBV5-1 and TRBJ2-7, with no clear D. Trimming removed 1 base at V and 3 bases at J, with 11 bases between. This CDR3 spans 14 amino acids. Germline V gene lookup returns CDR1 SGHRS and CDR2 YFSETQ. The CDR3 here is CASSLTLNDYEQYF. For the CDR3, the DNA is TGCGCCAGCAGCTTGACTCTAAATGACTACGAGCAGTACTTC.

CDR3 sequence reads: CASSELLAGVWYF. The CDR3 nucleotides read TGCGCCAGCAGTGAGTTACTAGCGGGAGTTTGGTACTTC. The chain combines TRBV10-1 with TRBJ2-7, with 11 bases aligning to TRBD2. The germline V gene has CDR1 WNHNN and CDR2 SYGVQD (reference sequence). V lost 1 base and J lost 12; bases outside the gene matches: 5. The CDR3 spans 13 residues.

The genes are TRBV11-2 and TRBJ2-1, with TRBD1 identical over 9 bases. With V trimmed by 5 bases and J by 4 bases, 9 bases remained unmatched. This CDR3 is 16 amino acids long. From germline, CDR1 is SGHAT and CDR2 FQNNGV. The CDR3 protein is CASSPARDRAYNEQFF. CDR3 bases: TGTGCCAGCAGCCCGGCAAGGGACAGGGCGTACAATGAGCAGTTCTTC.

This clone was found a few times. The chain is built from TRBV19 and TRBJ1-1; D gene uncertain. The CDR3 extends over 14 amino acids. V dropped 8 bases and J dropped 6 bases, with 19 bases sitting between them. CDR1 and CDR2 (germline): LNHDA, SQIVND (reference sequence). CDR3 protein: CASRRRSRGAEAFF. CDR3 bases: TGTGCCAGTCGAAGGCGGTCCCGCGGCGCTGAAGCTTTCTTT.

This chain connects TRBV4-1 to TRBJ1-2; TRBD1 agrees at 8 bases. The CDR3 spans 17 residues. V was clipped by 3 bases and J by 4 bases; unmatched bases: 13. Germline CDR1 MGHRA, CDR2 YSYEKL. The CDR3 protein is CASSHIGRDRSLYGYTF. In nucleotides, the CDR3 is TGCGCCAGCAGCCACATCGGCCGGGACAGGTCACTCTATGGCTACACCTTC.

This clone has only a few counts. The chain has TRBV5-1 and TRBJ1-1; TRBD1 agrees at 7 bases. V gave up 5 bases and J gave up 6 bases; unmatched junction bases: 13. The CDR3 runs to 15 residues. The V gene's germline CDR1 is SGHRS and CDR2 YFSETQ. CDR3 region: CASRSDRAVLAEAFF. The CDR3 coding sequence is TGCGCCAGCAGATCCGACAGGGCGGTCCTGGCTGAAGCTTTCTTT.

This rearrangement joins TRBV10-2 to TRBJ1-1; D remains ambiguous. Germline V gives CDR1 WSHSY, CDR2 SAAADI. The V gene lost 6 bases and the J gene lost 5 bases, with 13 bases spanning the gap. CDR3 length: 13 amino acids. CDR3: CASSSARRTEAFF. CDR3 bases: TGCGCCAGCAGCAGTGCGCGGAGGACTGAAGCTTTCTTT.

The V and J genes are TRBV28 and TRBJ1-5, with unresolved D. V was trimmed by 7 bases and J by 0 bases, leaving 13 bases between them. Germline CDR1 MDHEN, CDR2 SYDVKM. The CDR3 consists of 15 residues. CDR3 region: CASILGGASNQPQHF. In DNA, the CDR3 is TGTGCCAGCATCCTGGGAGGAGCTAGCAATCAGCCCCAGCATTTT.

The chain is built from TRBV9 and TRBJ2-7, with D hard to call. The CDR3 runs to 13 residues. V was clipped by 0 bases and J by 4 bases, with 8 bases between them. In germline, CDR1 is SGDLS, CDR2 YYNGEE. The CDR3, as DNA: TGTGCCAGCAGCGTAGGTTCAGATTACGAGCAGTACTTC. Translated: CASSVGSDYEQYF.

This sequence joins TRBV28 and TRBJ2-3; 8 bases fit TRBD2. V was pared by 4 bases and J by 4 bases, with 16 bases of the junction left unmatched. The germline V gene has CDR1 MDHEN and CDR2 SYDVKM. The CDR3 has 18 amino acids. DNA of the CDR3: TGTGCCAGCAGTTCCCGGATGGGACGGGGGGGGAGGTCAGATACGCAGTATTTT. Protein sequence: CASSSRMGRGGRSDTQYF.

This chain uses TRBV7-6 with TRBJ2-5; D is possibly TRBD1 (6 bases). Looked up from germline, CDR1 is SGHVS and CDR2 is FNYEAQ. Trimming pared 2 bases from V and 2 bases from J, leaving 12 bases between. This CDR3 region has 15 residues. This chain's CDR3 is CASSLIQGGQETQYF. The CDR3, as DNA: TGTGCCAGCAGCTTAATACAGGGTGGTCAAGAGACCCAGTACTTC.

This sequence joins TRBV27 and TRBJ1-2; weak D call: TRBD1 (6 bases). Trimming left V 2 bases short and J 2 bases short, with 6 bases between. The CDR3 covers 13 residues. From germline, CDR1 is MNHEY and CDR2 SMNVEV (reference sequence). In DNA, the CDR3 is TGTGCCAGCAGTTTACAGGGGAACTATGGCTACACCTTC. Its protein product is CASSLQGNYGYTF.

The chain uses TRBV4-1 and TRBJ2-7, with 9 bases matching TRBD2. Unmatched junction bases numbered 2, after V lost 1 base and J lost 1 base. The CDR3 length is 15 residues. Germline assignment: CDR1 MGHRA and CDR2 YSYEKL. The CDR3 DNA reads as TGCGCCAGCAGCCAAGGGACTAGCGCTTCCTACGAGCAGTACTTC. Its translation: CASSQGTSASYEQYF.

The chain carries TRBV11-2 and TRBJ2-7; possible D gene TRBD2, 6 bases. This CDR3 is built from 15 residues. Germline lookup yields CDR1 SGHAT and CDR2 FQNNGV. V lost 6 bases to trimming and J lost 2 bases, with 17 bases between them. CDR3 bases: TGTGCCAGCAGGCAGGCTCTAGCGCAAGCCTACGAGCAGTACTTC. This encodes CASRQALAQAYEQYF. The full variable domain, with the rest looked up from reference TRBV11-2 and TRBJ2-7, is EAGVAQSPRYKIIEKRQSVAFWCNPISGHATLYWYQQILGQGPKLLIQFQNNGVVDDSQLPKDRFSAERLKGVDSTLKIQPAKLEDSAVYLCASRQALAQAYEQYFGPGTRLTVT.

V gene TRBV18 combines with J gene TRBJ1-1, with 8 bases aligning to TRBD1. V lost 1 base to trimming and J lost 4 bases; unmatched junction nucleotides: 2. Per germline, CDR1 KGHSH and CDR2 LQKENI. This CDR3 spans 14 amino acids. CDR3: CASSPLTGVTEAFF. The CDR3, as DNA: TGTGCCAGCTCACCACTGACAGGGGTCACTGAAGCTTTCTTT.